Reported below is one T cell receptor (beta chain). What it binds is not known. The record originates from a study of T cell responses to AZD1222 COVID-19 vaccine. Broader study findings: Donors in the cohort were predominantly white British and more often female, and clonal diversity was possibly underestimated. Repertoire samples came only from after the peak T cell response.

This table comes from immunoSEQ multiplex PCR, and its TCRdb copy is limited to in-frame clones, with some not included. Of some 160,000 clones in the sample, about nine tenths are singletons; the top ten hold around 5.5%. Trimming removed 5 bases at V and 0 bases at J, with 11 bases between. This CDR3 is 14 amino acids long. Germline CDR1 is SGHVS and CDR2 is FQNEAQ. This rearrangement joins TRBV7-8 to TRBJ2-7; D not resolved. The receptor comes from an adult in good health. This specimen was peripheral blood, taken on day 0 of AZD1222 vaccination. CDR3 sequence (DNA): TGTGCCAGCAGCCGGACGAAGAACTCCTACGAGCAGTACTTC. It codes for CASSRTKNSYEQYF. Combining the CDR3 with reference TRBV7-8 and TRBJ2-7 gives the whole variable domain GAGVSQSPRYKVAKRGQDVALRCDPISGHVSLFWYQQALGQGPEFLTYFQNEAQLDKSGLPSDRFFAERPEGSVSTLKIQRTQQEDSAVYLCASSRTKNSYEQYFGPGTRLTVT.